This passage covers 14 T cell receptor beta chains from one sample sequenced in a study of CXCR3-negative and CXCR3-positive naive CD8 T cells. In preparing the TRB cDNA libraries, 5' RACE with UMI labels was used. TCRdb reprocessed the 5' RACE reads; each CDR3 protein has one entry and no DNA is given. Its clone listing holds 150,000 or so distinct CDR3 sequences. The sequenced sample consisted of naive CXCR3- CD8+ T cells from blood. The subset denotes: CD45RO-CCR7+CD27+CD95- naive CD8+ T cells lacking CXCR3 (TNR3-). The receptors originated from a human donor in good health. Some clones in this sample may be carry-over from other donors' samples.

The chain combines TRBV7-9 with TRBJ1-2. The CDR3 totals 14 residues. Per germline, CDR1 SEHNR and CDR2 FQNEAQ (reference sequence). CDR3 in amino acids: CASSLEADTYGYTF.

This rearrangement joins TRBV5-1 to TRBJ2-1; without DNA, the TCRdb call of TRBD1 cannot be checked. CDR3 length equals 14 residues. Germline assignment: CDR1 SGHRS and CDR2 YFSETQ. The CDR3: CASSLQGIINEQFF.

This chain joins TRBV4-3 and TRBJ2-7; lacking DNA, the TRBD1 call made by TCRdb goes unchecked. Germline V lookup: CDR1 LGHNA, CDR2 YSLEER. The length of the CDR3 is 16 residues. The CDR3 is CASSQDRAGGRYEQYF.

This chain connects TRBV29-1 to TRBJ1-1; the D call of TRBD1 rests on TCRdb alone, since no DNA is present to check it. This CDR3 is 14 amino acids long. Germline V lookup: CDR1 SQVTM, CDR2 ANQGSEA. CDR3 amino acids: CSDGDTLGDTEAFF.

The chain couples TRBV5-1 to TRBJ2-1; TCRdb names TRBD1, which stays unverified in the absence of DNA. This CDR3 contains 12 residues. CDR1 and CDR2 from the germline V gene are SGHRS and YFSETQ. CDR3: CASSSPGREQFF.

The chain couples TRBV12-3 or TRBV12-4 to TRBJ1-5. There are 14 residues in the CDR3. The CDR3 region is CASSPAVSNQPQHF.

CDR3 loop: CSASVGSGANVLTF. The J gene is TRBJ2-6, the V gene TRBV20-1. The CDR3 length is 14 residues. CDR1 is DFQATT, CDR2 SNEGSKA, per germline (reference sequence).

The rearrangement uses TRBV7-8 and TRBJ2-1; TCRdb's assignment of TRBD2 cannot be checked, as there is no DNA. The CDR3 sequence is 15 residues long. Germline values: CDR1 SGHVS, CDR2 FQNEAQ. The CDR3: CASSFPGTRDNEQFF.

The V gene is TRBV4-2, the J gene TRBJ2-7; lacking DNA, the TRBD2 call made by TCRdb goes unchecked. From germline, CDR1 is LGHNA and CDR2 YNFKEQ. The CDR3 is made up of 15 amino acids. The CDR3 here is CASSQGRGSVYEQYF.

The rearrangement uses TRBV28 and TRBJ2-1; checking the TCRdb D call of TRBD2 is not possible without DNA. The germline V gene encodes CDR1 MDHEN and CDR2 SYDVKM. This CDR3 region has 15 residues. This CDR3 reads CASTSILSSYNEQFF.

V is TRBV5-1 and J is TRBJ2-5; TCRdb's D call, TRBD1, is unchecked because there is no DNA. Germline CDR1 SGHRS, CDR2 YFSETQ. The CDR3 runs 15 residues. This chain's CDR3 is CASSPLQATGETQYF.

The chain recombines TRBV6-2 or TRBV6-3 with TRBJ1-5; absent DNA, TCRdb's TRBD1 call cannot be checked. There are 14 residues in the CDR3. Germline V gives CDR1 MNHEY, CDR2 SVGEGT. The CDR3: CASRDRGNNQPQHF.

This sequence joins TRBV12-3 or TRBV12-4 and TRBJ1-2; with no DNA, the TCRdb D assignment of TRBD1 cannot be verified. This CDR3 has 16 amino acids. The CDR3 here is CASSLNPGQGAGGYTF.

This chain connects TRBV5-6 to TRBJ2-7; checking the TCRdb D call of TRBD2 is not possible without DNA. This CDR3 comprises 13 residues. The germline V gene has CDR1 SGHDT and CDR2 YYEEEE. CDR3 in amino acids: CASSSAGGHEQYF.